This T cell receptor beta chain originates from a study of blood T cell repertoires in COVID-19. Background on the study: The samples span acute and convalescent COVID-19 from the United States, Italy and Spain. T cells, B-cell-depleted T cells, or PBMCs provided the cDNA or gDNA that served as material.

As handled by the study authors: Cell counts per sample came from amplifying reference gene primers. Only in-frame clones appear in the TCRdb table, and some are missing; sequencing was by immunoSEQ multiplex PCR. V and J calls and clone size are given by that table; D and trimming were obtained from the DNA. The top ten clones hold approximately 12% of a sample with about 130,000 clones, around 82% of them seen once. Germline-derived CDR1 and CDR2 are SGHNT and YYREEE (reference sequence). This CDR3 contains 13 residues. V lost 4 bases and J lost 0, with 7 bases in between. What was sequenced was peripheral blood. The chain links TRBV5-4 to TRBJ2-5, with D maybe TRBD2 (6 bases). The TCR was taken from a woman aged 25 to 45 who had recovered from COVID-19. The DNA of the CDR3 is TGTGCCAGCAGCAGGGACTACCAAGAGACCCAGTACTTC. This translates into CASSRDYQETQYF.